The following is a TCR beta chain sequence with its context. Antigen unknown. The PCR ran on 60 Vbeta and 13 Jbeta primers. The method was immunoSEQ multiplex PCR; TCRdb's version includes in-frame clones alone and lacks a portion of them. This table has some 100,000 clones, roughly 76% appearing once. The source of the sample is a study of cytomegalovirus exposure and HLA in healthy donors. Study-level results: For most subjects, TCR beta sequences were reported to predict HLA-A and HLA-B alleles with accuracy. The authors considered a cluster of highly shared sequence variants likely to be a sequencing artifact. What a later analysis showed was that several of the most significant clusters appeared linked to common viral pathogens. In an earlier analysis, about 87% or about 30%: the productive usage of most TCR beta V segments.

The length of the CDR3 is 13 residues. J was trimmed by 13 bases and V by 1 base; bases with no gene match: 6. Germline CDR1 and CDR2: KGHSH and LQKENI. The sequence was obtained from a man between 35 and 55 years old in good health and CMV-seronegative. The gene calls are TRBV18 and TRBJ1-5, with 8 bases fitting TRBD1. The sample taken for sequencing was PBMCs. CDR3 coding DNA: TGTGCCAGCTCACCACAGGACAGGGTGTTTCAGCATTTT. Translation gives CASSPQDRVFQHF.